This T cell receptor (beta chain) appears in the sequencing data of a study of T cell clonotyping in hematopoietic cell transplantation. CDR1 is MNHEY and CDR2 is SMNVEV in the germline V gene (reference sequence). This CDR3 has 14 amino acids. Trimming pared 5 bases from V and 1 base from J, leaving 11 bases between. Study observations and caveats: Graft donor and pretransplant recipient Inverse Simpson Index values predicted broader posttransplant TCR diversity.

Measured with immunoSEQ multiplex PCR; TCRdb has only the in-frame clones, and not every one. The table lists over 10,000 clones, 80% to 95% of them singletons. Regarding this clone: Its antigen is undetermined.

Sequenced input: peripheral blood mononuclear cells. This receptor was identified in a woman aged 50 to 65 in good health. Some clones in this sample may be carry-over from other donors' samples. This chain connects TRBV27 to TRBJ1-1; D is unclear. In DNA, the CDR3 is TGTGCCAGCAGTCCTCCCCCGGGGAACACTGAAGCTTTCTTT. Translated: CASSPPPGNTEAFF.